This T cell receptor beta chain was found in a study of T-cell reconstitution after alpha-beta-depleted transplantation in children (TCRdb year 2016). Regarding the complete study: Using TCR repertoire profiling, the study quantitatively followed how T-cell immune reconstitution unfolded in children after TCRalphabeta/CD19-depleted allogeneic hematopoietic cell transplantation.

Libraries were constructed by PCR. Sequencer: Illumina HiSeq 2500. TCR libraries were prepared with molecular barcoding, using unique molecular identifiers to normalize TCRbeta repertoire quantification. TCRdb reanalyzed the raw reads on its own, using fastp at Q25 for trimming and MiXCR for clone calling, and kept in-frame beta chains. Each record represents a unique CDR3 protein, reported with the most common genes and DNA among its rows. For this sample there are 450,000 to 700,000 distinct CDR3 sequences; roughly 30% appear just once. 30% to 45% of the sample is held by the ten biggest clonotypes. This clonotype has just a few counts. This receptor's antigen is unknown. Base qualities are missing; no much larger clone stands one base away. V is cut back by 3 bases and J by 9 bases, with 9 bases in the junction unmatched. The CDR3 holds 13 amino acids from the cysteine to the phenylalanine. The DNA shown is the 39-base CDR3, in frame from base 1. From a lookup of the germline V gene, CDR1 and CDR2 are SGHRS and YFSETQ.

This specimen's treatment or condition label, per the study, means: allogeneic hematopoietic cell transplantation with graft depleted of TCRalphabeta T cells and CD19 B cells. The children who served as transplant recipients had been given grafts of TCRalphabeta/CD19-depleted allogeneic hematopoietic cells. On the study overall, not on this receptor specifically: In some patients, the high TCRbeta diversity seen at day 60 was put down to recipient T cells and intrathymic progenitors that had survived conditioning. Apparently early alphabetaT-cell count recovery about two months after transplant reportedly relied on only several hundred rapidly expanded clones derived from non-depleted graft cells. Over the following months the frequencies of hyperexpanded clones went down, and after one year T-cell counts and TCRbeta diversity were mostly credited to newly produced T cells.

In this chain, TRBV5-1 is recombined with TRBJ2-7, and 7 junctional nucleotides match TRBD2. The TCR comes from a boy younger than two with Wiskott-Aldrich syndrome, due to receive a stem cell transplant. The material sequenced was PBMCs, taken before TCRalphabeta/CD19-depleted stem cell transplant. The DNA sequence reads TGCGCCAGCAGCTACCAGCGGGAATTCGGGCAGTACTTC. This yields the protein CASSYQREFGQYF.